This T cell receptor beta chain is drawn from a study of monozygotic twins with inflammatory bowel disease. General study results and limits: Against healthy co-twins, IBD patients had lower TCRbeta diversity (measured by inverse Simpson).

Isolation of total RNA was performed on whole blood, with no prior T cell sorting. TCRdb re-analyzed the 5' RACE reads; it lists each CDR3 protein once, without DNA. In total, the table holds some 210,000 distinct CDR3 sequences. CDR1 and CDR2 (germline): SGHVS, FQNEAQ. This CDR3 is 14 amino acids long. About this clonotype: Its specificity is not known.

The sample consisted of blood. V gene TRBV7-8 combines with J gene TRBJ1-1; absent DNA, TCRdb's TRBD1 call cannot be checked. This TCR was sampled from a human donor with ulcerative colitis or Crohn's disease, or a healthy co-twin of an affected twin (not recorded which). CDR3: CASSYINSGAEAFF.